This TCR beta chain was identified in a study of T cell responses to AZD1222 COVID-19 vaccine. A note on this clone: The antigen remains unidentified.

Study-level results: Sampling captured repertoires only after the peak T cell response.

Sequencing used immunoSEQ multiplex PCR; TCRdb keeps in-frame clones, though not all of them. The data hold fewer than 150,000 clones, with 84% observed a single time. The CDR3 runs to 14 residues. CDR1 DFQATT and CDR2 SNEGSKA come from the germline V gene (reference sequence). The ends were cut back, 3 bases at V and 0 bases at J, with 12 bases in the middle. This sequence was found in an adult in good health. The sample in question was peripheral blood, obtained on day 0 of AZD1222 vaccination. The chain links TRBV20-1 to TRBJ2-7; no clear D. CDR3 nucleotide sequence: TGCAGTGCTAGTATCTCCGTTACCTCCTACGAGCAGTACTTC. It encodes CSASISVTSYEQYF.